This entry describes one T cell receptor (beta chain). What it recognizes is unknown. This sample is part of a study of T cells expressing NK-cell markers. TCRdb re-called the 5' RACE reads; one entry per CDR3 protein, DNA not given. Here the sample table reports about 460,000 distinct CDR3 sequences. General study points: Dominant NKG2C+ clonotypes were found to form about 1.0-8% of CD8+ T cells in six donors. There were a handful of donors in whom these clonotypes also led the CD3+CD56-NKG2C+ fraction.

The clonotype comes from a woman aged 45-65 years in good health. The specimen sequenced was blood T cells: a sorted CD56 or NKG2C T cell subset, CD4+ or CD8+ T cells, or bulk PBMC T cells (not recorded which).

CDR3 sequence reads: CASRGPTEVSPLHF. The chain has TRBV25-1 and TRBJ1-6. This CDR3 comprises 14 residues. Germline V lookup: CDR1 MGHDK, CDR2 SYGVNS.